This T cell receptor beta chain was sequenced for a study of T cells in Graves' hyperthyroidism and ophthalmopathy (dated by TCRdb to between 2019 and 2020). A note on the overall study: Peripheral blood was collected at initial diagnosis, before any treatment. The roughly 90 discovery patients were divided at random into training and test sets in a 7:3 ratio. TCR V-J signatures able to tell the groups apart were searched for in a discovery cohort of 100 patients, of whom over 40 had Graves' ophthalmopathy and roughly 59 had stable Graves' hyperthyroidism. Prospective prediction of ophthalmopathy was tested in an independent validation cohort consisting of about 19 hyperthyroidism patients and 15 to 17 patients who later progressed to ophthalmopathy. TCR Vbeta CDR3 sequencing of 120 to 150 peripheral blood samples (fewer than 45 ophthalmopathy, about 75 hyperthyroidism and 17 progressor patients) is reported in the paper. In addition, the study compared T-cell repertoires in thyroid tissue and in blood from roughly six Graves' hyperthyroidism patients. After sampling, hyperthyroidism patients received methimazole starting at 30 mg daily, and ophthalmopathy patients received high-dose intravenous methylprednisolone.

Broad study findings and their caveats: A model built on a 13 V-J signature distinguished ophthalmopathy from stable hyperthyroidism, reaching approximately 89% sensitivity and around 81% specificity in cross-validation and 80%/75% in testing. Sample size was not statistically predetermined, and blinding of investigators to group allocation was not performed. Most expanded thyroid clonotypes (frequency above 0.001) were also detected in blood, suggesting blood repertoires may reflect thyroid immune responses. In validation, the model predicted progression to ophthalmopathy with over 60% sensitivity and 72% to 85% specificity, a median of about 6.7 months before onset.

TCR beta CDR3 regions were amplified from RNA transcripts. The first round of RT-PCR for the TCR CDR3 was performed with the HTBI primer set and the Qiagen OneStep RT-PCR kit. The libraries were constructed in a second round of multiplex PCR and then size-selected and purified. Libraries were sequenced paired-end with 100 bp reads on an Illumina HiSeq2000. In the authors' own workflow: SOAPnuke was used to process the raw data, throwing out any read that contained adapters or uncalled bases, had a mean Phred below 15, or lacked an exact constant-primer or identifier match. High-quality paired reads were merged with COPE v1.2.5, and unique nucleotide sequences were defined as clonotypes. MiTCR v1.1 was used to align the clonotypes against IMGT TRBV, TRBD and TRBJ reference segments. Analysis was restricted to V-J combinations with a frequency above 0.0001, which covered about 99% of repertoires. The TCS score was defined as the ratio of F50 (clonal expansion) to E x V (chaos), calculated using BLOSUM62-based TCRdist between CDR3 peptides within each V-J. Welch's t-statistics and random forest reduced roughly 500 V-J features to roughly 13, which were used in a naive Bayes classifier (R e1071). The raw public reads went through TCRdb reprocessing: fastp at Q25, MiXCR clone calling, in-frame beta chains kept. CDR3 protein duplicates are merged, each entry listing the most common genes and DNA. The V and J calls come from TCRdb's annotation, not from the publication. The sample records a few hundred thousand distinct CDR3 sequences, less than 25% of which are singletons. The ten largest make up approximately 26% of the sample.

The table lists this clonotype with many counts. This receptor's antigen is unknown. Base qualities were left out, and no much larger clone turns up one base away. A patient counted as having stable Graves' hyperthyroidism if no progression to ophthalmopathy occurred over 18 months of follow-up. Hyperthyroidism patients were newly diagnosed, had a disease duration of under 2 months, and were aged 18 to 65 years. The study excluded patients with uncontrolled infections, other autoimmune diseases, pregnancy or lactation. Diagnoses were based on clinical symptoms, serum thyroxine and TRAb, thyroid ultrasound and orbital computed tomography. PBMCs were separated from roughly 10 ml of fresh peripheral blood using Ficoll-Paque density gradient centrifugation. Trizol reagent was used to extract total RNA, and RNA quality was then checked on an Agilent 2100 Bioanalyzer. The germline V gene gives CDR1 as SGHAT and CDR2 as FQNNGV. The CDR3 runs 17 residues from the cysteine to the phenylalanine. Only the CDR3 DNA is retained, 51 bases long and in frame from the first base. V is cut back by 5 bases and J by 6 bases, with 14 bases in the junction unmatched.

The receptor was derived from a young man with Graves' hyperthyroidism. The sequence is built from TRBV11-2 and TRBJ2-7; TRBD1 fits 12 bases in the junction. Sequenced input: blood. The CDR3: CASSTYRDRGRVGEQYF. Here is the DNA: TGTGCCAGCAGCACCTACCGGGACAGGGGGCGCGTGGGCGAGCAGTACTTC.